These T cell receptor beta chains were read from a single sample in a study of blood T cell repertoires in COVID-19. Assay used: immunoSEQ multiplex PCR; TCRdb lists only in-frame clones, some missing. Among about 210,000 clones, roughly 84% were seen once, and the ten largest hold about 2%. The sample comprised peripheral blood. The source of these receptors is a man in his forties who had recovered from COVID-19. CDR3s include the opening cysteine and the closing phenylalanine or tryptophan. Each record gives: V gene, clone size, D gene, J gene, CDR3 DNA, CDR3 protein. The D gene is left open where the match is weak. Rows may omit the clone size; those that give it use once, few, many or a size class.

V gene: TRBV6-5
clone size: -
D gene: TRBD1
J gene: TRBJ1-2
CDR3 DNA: TGTGCCAGCAGCCCAGGGGGCGAGTTTTTCTATGGCTACACCTTC
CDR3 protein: CASSPGGEFFYGYTF

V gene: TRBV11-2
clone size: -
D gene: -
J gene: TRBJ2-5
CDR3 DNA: TGTGCCAGCAGCCGCCGGGGGAGAAAAGAGACCCAGTACTTC
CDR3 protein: CASSRRGRKETQYF

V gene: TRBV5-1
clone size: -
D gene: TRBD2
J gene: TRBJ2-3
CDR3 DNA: TGCGCCAGCAGCCCCGGGACTAGCGGGGGGGCAATAGATACGCAGTATTTT
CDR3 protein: CASSPGTSGGAIDTQYF

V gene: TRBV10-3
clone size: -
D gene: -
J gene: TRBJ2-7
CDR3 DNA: TGTGCCATCAGTGAGTCGGGCAGCCCGGCATCTTACTTC
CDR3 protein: CAISESGSPASYF

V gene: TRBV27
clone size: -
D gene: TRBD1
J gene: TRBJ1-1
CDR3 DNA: TGTGCCAGCAGTCTTACGATACAGGGGAAATTT
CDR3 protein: CASSLTIQGKF

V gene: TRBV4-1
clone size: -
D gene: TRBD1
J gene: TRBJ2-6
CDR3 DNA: TGCGCCAGCAGCCAGACGGACAGGGGTTTCTCTGGGGCCAACGTCCTGACTTTC
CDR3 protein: CASSQTDRGFSGANVLTF

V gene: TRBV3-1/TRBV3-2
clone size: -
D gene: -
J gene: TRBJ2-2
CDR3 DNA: TGTGCCAGCAGCCAAGGGGACATCCACACCGGGGAGCTGTTTTTT
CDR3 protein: CASSQGDIHTGELFF

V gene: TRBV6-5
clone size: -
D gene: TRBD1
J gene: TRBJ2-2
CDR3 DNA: TGTGCCAGCAGTCCGGGACAGGCTGACACCGGGGAGCTGTTTTTT
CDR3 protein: CASSPGQADTGELFF

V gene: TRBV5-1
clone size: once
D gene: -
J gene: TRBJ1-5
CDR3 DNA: TGCGCCAGCAGCTTGGCCCCGGCCCGGACGGGAGAGCAGCCCCAGCATTTT
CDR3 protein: CASSLAPARTGEQPQHF

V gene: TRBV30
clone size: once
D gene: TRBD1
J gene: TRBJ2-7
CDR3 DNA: TGTGCCTGGGGCCCATACAGGGGGCGCAGGGACGAGCAGTACTTC
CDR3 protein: CAWGPYRGRRDEQYF

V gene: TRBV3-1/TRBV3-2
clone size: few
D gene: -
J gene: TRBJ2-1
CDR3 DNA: TGTGCCAGCAGCCCAAGAAGTGGGCGAAGTGAGCAGTTCTTC
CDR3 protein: CASSPRSGRSEQFF

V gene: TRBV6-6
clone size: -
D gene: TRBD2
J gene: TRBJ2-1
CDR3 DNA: TGTGCCAGCAGTTGGACTAGCGGGGGTTCCAATGAGCAGTTCTTC
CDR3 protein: CASSWTSGGSNEQFF

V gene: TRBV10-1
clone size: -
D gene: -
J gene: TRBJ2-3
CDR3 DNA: TGCGCCAGCAGTGAGTCAACCGGGAGCCGCACAGATACGCAGTATTTT
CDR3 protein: CASSESTGSRTDTQYF

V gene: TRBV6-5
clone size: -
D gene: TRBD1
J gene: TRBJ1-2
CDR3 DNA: TGTGCCAGCACCCAGACAGGGGGCGCAGGGGGCTACACCTTC
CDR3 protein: CASTQTGGAGGYTF

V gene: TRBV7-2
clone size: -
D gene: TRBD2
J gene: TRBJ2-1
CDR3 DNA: TGTGCCAGCAGCTTAGACGGGAGGAGCCACAATGAGCAGTTCTTC
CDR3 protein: CASSLDGRSHNEQFF

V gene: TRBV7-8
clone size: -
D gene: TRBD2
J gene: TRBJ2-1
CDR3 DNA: TGTGCCAGCAGCCCGGGACTAGCGGGATGGGCTGGGCAGTTCTTC
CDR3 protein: CASSPGLAGWAGQFF

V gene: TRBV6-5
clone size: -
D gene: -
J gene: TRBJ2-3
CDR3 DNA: TGTGCCAGCACAGGGAATAGCGGTTATACGCAGTATTTT
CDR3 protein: CASTGNSGYTQYF

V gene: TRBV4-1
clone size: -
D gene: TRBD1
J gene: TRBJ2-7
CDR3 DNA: TGCGCCAGCAGCCACCTCGGGACAGGGTGGGAGCAGTACTTC
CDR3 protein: CASSHLGTGWEQYF

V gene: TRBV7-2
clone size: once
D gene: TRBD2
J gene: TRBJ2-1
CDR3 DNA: TGTGCCAGCAGCGTAACTAGCGCAAACAATGAGCAGTTCTTC
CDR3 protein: CASSVTSANNEQFF

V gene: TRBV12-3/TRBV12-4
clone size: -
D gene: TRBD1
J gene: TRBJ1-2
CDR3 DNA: TGTGCCAGCAGTTTCAGGGGGCGAGGCTACACCTTC
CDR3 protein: CASSFRGRGYTF

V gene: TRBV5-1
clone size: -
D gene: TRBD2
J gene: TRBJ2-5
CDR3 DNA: TGCGCCAGCAGCTTGGATGGCGGGAGGCTCGGAGAGACCCAGTACTTC
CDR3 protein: CASSLDGGRLGETQYF

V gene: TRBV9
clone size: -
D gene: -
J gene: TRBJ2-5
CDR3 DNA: TGTGCCAGCAGCGTGACTACCACAGAGACCCAGTACTTC
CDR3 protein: CASSVTTTETQYF

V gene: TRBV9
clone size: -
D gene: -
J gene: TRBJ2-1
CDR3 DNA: TGTGCCAGCAGCCCAGGACAAGGGAGGATCTACAATGAGCAGTTCTTC
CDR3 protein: CASSPGQGRIYNEQFF

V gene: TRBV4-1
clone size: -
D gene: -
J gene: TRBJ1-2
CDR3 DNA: TGCGCCAGCAGCCAAGGCCAGGGTCTCGCCTATGGCTACACCTTC
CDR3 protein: CASSQGQGLAYGYTF

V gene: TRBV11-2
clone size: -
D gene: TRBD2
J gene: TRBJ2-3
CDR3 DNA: TGTGCCAGCAGCTTAGGTCGGACTAGCCGGCTTAGCACAGATACGCAGTATTTT
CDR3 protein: CASSLGRTSRLSTDTQYF

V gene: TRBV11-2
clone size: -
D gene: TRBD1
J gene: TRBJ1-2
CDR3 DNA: TGTGCCAGCAGCACCCCGGACAGGGTAGAGGGCTACACCTTC
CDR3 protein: CASSTPDRVEGYTF

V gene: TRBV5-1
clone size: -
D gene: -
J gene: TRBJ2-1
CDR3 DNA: TGCGCCAGCAGGACCCCGGGAGTCTACAATGAGCAGTTCTTC
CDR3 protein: CASRTPGVYNEQFF

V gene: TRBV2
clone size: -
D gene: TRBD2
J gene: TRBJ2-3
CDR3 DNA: TGTGCCAGCAGCCCGGGACTAGCGGGGGGGGATACGCAGTATTTT
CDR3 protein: CASSPGLAGGDTQYF

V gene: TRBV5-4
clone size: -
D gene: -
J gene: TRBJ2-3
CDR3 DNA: TGTGCCAGCAGCTTTAGGACTACCCTAAACACAGATACGCAGTATTTT
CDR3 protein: CASSFRTTLNTDTQYF

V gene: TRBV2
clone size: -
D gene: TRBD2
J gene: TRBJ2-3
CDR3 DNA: TGTGCCAGCAGTAAGAGAGCGGGGGGCCGCACAGATACGCAGTATTTT
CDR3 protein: CASSKRAGGRTDTQYF

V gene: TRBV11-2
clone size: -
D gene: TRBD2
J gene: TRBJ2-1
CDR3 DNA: TGTGCCAGCAGCTTAGATGTTGGCGGGGGACACAATGAGCAGTTCTTC
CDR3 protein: CASSLDVGGGHNEQFF

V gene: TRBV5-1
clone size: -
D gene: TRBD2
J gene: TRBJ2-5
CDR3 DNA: TGCGCCAGCAGGAGAGGGACTAGCGGGGGGGAAGAGACCCAGTACTTC
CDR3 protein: CASRRGTSGGEETQYF

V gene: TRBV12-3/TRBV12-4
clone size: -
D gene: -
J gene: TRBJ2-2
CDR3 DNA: TGTGCCAGCAGTTTAAACACAGAGGGGCTGTTTTTT
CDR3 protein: CASSLNTEGLFF

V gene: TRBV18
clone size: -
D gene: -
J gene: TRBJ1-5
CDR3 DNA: TGTGCCAGCTCCCTGTTTTTTGATCAGCCCCAGCATTTT
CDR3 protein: CASSLFFDQPQHF

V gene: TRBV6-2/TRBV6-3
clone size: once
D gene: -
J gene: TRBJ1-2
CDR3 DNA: TGTGCCAGCAGTTACCTTTATGGCTACACCTTC
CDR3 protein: CASSYLYGYTF

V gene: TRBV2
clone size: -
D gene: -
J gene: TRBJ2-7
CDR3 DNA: TGTGCCAGCAAGGCGGGACTGGACTCCTACGAGCAGTACTTC
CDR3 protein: CASKAGLDSYEQYF

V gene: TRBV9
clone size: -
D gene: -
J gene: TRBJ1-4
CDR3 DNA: TGTGCCAGCTCGAGGCAAGGCGAAAAACTGTTTTTT
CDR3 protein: CASSRQGEKLFF

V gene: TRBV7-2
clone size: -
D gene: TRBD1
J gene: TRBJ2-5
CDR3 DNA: TGTGCCAGCAGCTACGGACAGGGGGAGACCCAGTACTTC
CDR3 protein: CASSYGQGETQYF

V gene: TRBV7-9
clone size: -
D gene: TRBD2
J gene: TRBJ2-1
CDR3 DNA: TGTGCCAGCAGCGAAGGGATAGGGACTAGGCCCTACAATGAGCAGTTCTTC
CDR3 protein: CASSEGIGTRPYNEQFF

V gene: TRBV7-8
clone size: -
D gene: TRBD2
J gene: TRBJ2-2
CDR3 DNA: TGTGCCAGCAGCGTTAGCGGGGCGGCCAACACCGGGGAGCTGTTTTTT
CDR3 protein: CASSVSGAANTGELFF

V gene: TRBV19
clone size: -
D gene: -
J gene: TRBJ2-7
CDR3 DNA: TGTGCCAGTAGTATAGATTGGGGCGGAGAAACGGAGGAGCAGTACTTC
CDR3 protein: CASSIDWGGETEEQYF

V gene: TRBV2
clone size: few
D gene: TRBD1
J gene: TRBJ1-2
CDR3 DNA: TGTGCCAGCACCACGGGACAGGGTTTAGGCTACACCTTC
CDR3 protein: CASTTGQGLGYTF

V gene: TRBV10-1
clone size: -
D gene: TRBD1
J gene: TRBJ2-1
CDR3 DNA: TGCGCCAGCAGCCACCCGGGGACAGCTACCTCCTACAATGAGCAGTTCTTC
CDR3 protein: CASSHPGTATSYNEQFF